What follows are 27 T cell receptor beta chains derived from one specimen sequenced in a study of T cell repertoires in cytomegalovirus infection. Antigen specificity for these receptors is unknown. TCRdb independently ran MiXCR on the reads; one entry per CDR3 protein. This sample carries about a million distinct CDR3 sequences, around 31% of them seen once, and the ten largest clones take over 12%. The material sequenced was cultured CD8+ T cells from PBMCs, taken from culture after CMV antigen stimulation. The receptors stem from a human donor in good health (CMV status not recorded). Some clones in this sample may be carry-over from other donors' samples.

In this sample, this clonotype turned up a few times. V usage is TRBV6-2 or TRBV6-3 and J usage is TRBJ1-1; D unclear. The CDR3 totals 12 residues. Deletions cut 3 bases from V and 7 bases from J, with 9 bases between. Germline CDR1 reads MNHEY; CDR2 reads SVGEGT. Written as DNA, the CDR3 is TGTGCCAGCAGTTATTCACACCTTGAAGCTTTCTTT. Translated: CASSYSHLEAFF.

This clonotype was counted a few times. The J gene is TRBJ1-2, the V gene TRBV9; 8 bases match TRBD1. Germline V gene lookup returns CDR1 SGDLS and CDR2 YYNGEE. With V trimmed by 6 bases and J by 4 bases, 5 bases remained unmatched. The CDR3 covers 13 residues. The CDR3 nucleotides are TGTGCCAGCACCTCGGACAGGGTCTATGGCTACACCTTC. It yields the protein CASTSDRVYGYTF.

V is TRBV27 and J is TRBJ2-1; D not resolved. This CDR3 region has 14 residues. Trimming left V 2 bases short and J 7 bases short, with 12 bases between. The germline V gene has CDR1 MNHEY and CDR2 SMNVEV (reference sequence). The CDR3 here is CASSLLAPANEQFF. CDR3 nucleotide sequence: TGTGCCAGCAGTTTACTGGCACCGGCGAATGAGCAGTTCTTC.

This clonotype turned up a few times. The chain is built from TRBV4-2 and TRBJ1-1; D not resolved. This CDR3 is 15 amino acids long. Deletions cut 6 bases from V and 3 bases from J, with 17 bases between. The germline V gene has CDR1 LGHNA and CDR2 YNFKEQ. CDR3 DNA sequence: TGTGCCAGCAGGACGAATACGGGCGCCGACACTGAAGCTTTCTTT. It yields the protein CASRTNTGADTEAFF.

The CDR3 reads CASSYSAYEQYV. As DNA, the CDR3 is TGTGCCAGCAGTTATTCCGCCTACGAGCAGTACGTC. This chain uses TRBV6-2 or TRBV6-3 with TRBJ2-7, with D unclear. CDR1 is MNHEY and CDR2 is SVGEGT in the germline V gene. The CDR3 consists of 12 residues. Deletions cut 3 bases from V and 2 bases from J, with 5 bases between.

CDR3: CASSSDSNTGELFF. The CDR3 region has the DNA TGTGCCAGCAGCTCGGATTCGAACACCGGGGAGCTGTTTTTT. The chain employs TRBV13 and TRBJ2-2; D gene uncertain. Germline V gene lookup returns CDR1 PRHDT and CDR2 FYEKMQ (reference sequence). The CDR3 has 14 amino acids. With 4 bases removed from V and 0 bases from J, the gap between germline ends came to 6 bases. The full variable domain, in which reference TRBV13 and TRBJ2-2 provide the parts outside the CDR3, is AAGVIQSPRHLIKEKRETATLKCYPIPRHDTVYWYQQGPGQDPQFLISFYEKMQSDKGSIPDRFSAQQFSDYHSELNMSSLELGDSALYFCASSSDSNTGELFFGEGSRLTVL.

This chain connects TRBV28 to TRBJ2-3, with D unclear. The CDR3 is made up of 13 amino acids. CDR1 and CDR2 from the germline V gene are MDHEN and SYDVKM. V lost 1 base and J 4 bases, leaving 6 bases between the germline ends. CDR3 in DNA: TGTGCCAGCAGTTTATACATCTCAGATACGCAGTATTTT. Translated, it gives CASSLYISDTQYF.

This clonotype was observed at least ten times. V usage is TRBV7-2 and J usage is TRBJ1-4; no clear D. Germline V gives CDR1 SGHTA, CDR2 FQGNSA. This CDR3 is 17 amino acids long. Trimming cost V 5 bases and J 0 bases, with 16 bases left between them. This chain's CDR3 is CASSPWAQPSTNEKLFF. The CDR3, as DNA: TGTGCCAGCAGCCCCTGGGCCCAACCATCAACTAATGAAAAACTGTTTTTT.

The rearrangement uses TRBV3-1 and TRBJ2-4; D call uncertain. The CDR3 totals 18 residues. Deletions cut 0 bases from V and 8 bases from J, with 23 bases between. Germline CDR1 reads LGHDT; CDR2 reads YNNKEL (reference sequence). In DNA form, the CDR3 reads TGTGCCAGCAGCCAAGATATGGTAGGAACACCATTTGAGGACATTCAGTACTTC. Translation gives CASSQDMVGTPFEDIQYF.

V and J are TRBV27 and TRBJ2-3; 8 bases agree with TRBD1. This CDR3 comprises 15 residues. Germline values: CDR1 MNHEY, CDR2 SMNVEV (reference sequence). J lost 1 base, V lost 8 bases, and 8 bases had no gene match. The CDR3 DNA follows: TGTGCCAGCGGCCCACCGGGACAGGGCACAGATACGCAGTATTTT. Translating it yields CASGPPGQGTDTQYF.

The V call is TRBV7-6, the J call TRBJ1-1; tentative D call: TRBD1 (5 bases). CDR3 size: 16 residues. V was trimmed by 5 bases and J by 0 bases, leaving 16 bases between them. Germline V gives CDR1 SGHVS, CDR2 FNYEAQ. In DNA form, the CDR3 reads TGTGCCAGCAGCCTGGGGACCCAACTGCTGAACACTGAAGCTTTCTTT. Translated: CASSLGTQLLNTEAFF.

J is TRBJ1-5 and V is TRBV2, with 8 nucleotides matching TRBD1. CDR1 and CDR2 from the germline V gene are SNHLY and FYNNEI. The ends lost 7 bases at V and 1 base at J; junction bases unmatched: 6. The CDR3 contains 15 residues. In nucleotides, the CDR3 is TGTGCCAGCACCGGACAGGGTAGGAGCAATCAGCCCCAGCATTTT. Its translation is CASTGQGRSNQPQHF.

This clonotype appeared many times. The chain carries TRBV7-6 and TRBJ2-3; 7 bases align to TRBD2. V dropped 1 base and J dropped 5; count of bases not matched to a gene: 9. There are 16 residues in the CDR3. Germline V gives CDR1 SGHVS, CDR2 FNYEAQ. For the CDR3, the DNA is TGTGCCAGCAGCTTAGAAATGGCGGGGGTGCGAGATACGCAGTATTTT. Its protein is CASSLEMAGVRDTQYF.

This clonotype occurred a few times. V usage is TRBV7-9 and J usage is TRBJ2-2, with D perhaps being TRBD1 or TRBD2 (6 bases each). The CDR3 is 15 residues long. V was clipped by 7 bases and J by 7 bases, with 19 bases between them. In germline, CDR1 is SEHNR, CDR2 FQNEAQ (reference sequence). CDR3 bases: TGTGCCAGCAAATCCAGGGGCGGGAAGAACGGGGAGCTGTTTTTT. It is translated as CASKSRGGKNGELFF.

This clonotype was found a few times. The V call is TRBV6-5, the J call TRBJ2-2; D remains ambiguous. Looked up from germline, CDR1 is MNHEY and CDR2 is SVGAGI. V lost 0 bases and J lost 2, with 13 bases in between. This CDR3 is 17 amino acids long. The CDR3 protein is CASSYSIPDINTGELFF. CDR3 nucleotides: TGTGCCAGCAGTTACTCTATCCCTGACATAAACACCGGGGAGCTGTTTTTT.

A remark on this clonotype: One end of the junction is discordant with germline, which a read error may explain. This chain connects TRBV4-1 to TRBJ1-4; the match to TRBD1 covers 7 bases. CDR1 is MGHRA and CDR2 is YSYEKL in the germline V gene. The CDR3 has 18 amino acids. CDR3 bases: TGCACCAGCAGCCAAGATTGGGGTAGGGGGCGATCCAATGAAAAACTGTTTTTT. Its protein is CTSSQDWGRGRSNEKLFF.

V is TRBV6-2 or TRBV6-3 and J is TRBJ1-1; perhaps TRBD1 as D (6 bases). Germline-derived CDR1 and CDR2 are MNHEY and SVGEGT. The CDR3 sequence is 14 residues long. Trimming pared 1 base from V and 5 bases from J, leaving 11 bases between. The CDR3 spells CASSYWGAGTEAFF. In DNA, the CDR3 is TGTGCCAGCAGTTACTGGGGGGCAGGAACTGAAGCTTTCTTT.

This clonotype was counted ten times or more. This chain joins TRBV7-2 and TRBJ1-6, with no clear D. The germline CDR1 and CDR2 sequences are SGHTA and FQGNSA. Trimming took 5 bases from V and 8 from J, leaving 22 bases between them. This CDR3 region has 17 residues. In DNA form, the CDR3 reads TGTGCCAGCAGCGCCCCCTTAGGACGATCCATATATTCACCCCTCCACTTT. It encodes CASSAPLGRSIYSPLHF. Full variable domain (rest looked up from reference TRBV7-2 and TRBJ1-6): GAGVSQSPSNKVTEKGKDVELRCDPISGHTALYWYRQSLGQGLEFLIYFQGNSAPDKSGLPSDRFSAERTGGSVSTLTIQRTQQEDSAVYLCASSAPLGRSIYSPLHFGNGTRLTVT.

The sample holds a few counts of this clonotype. This CDR3 is CASSLGLSSANEQFF. The CDR3 region has the DNA TGTGCCAGCAGCTTAGGGCTGTCTTCTGCAAATGAGCAGTTCTTC. The rearrangement uses TRBV7-6 and TRBJ2-1, with D unclear. The CDR3 extends over 15 amino acids. Trimming took 1 base from V and 7 from J, leaving 14 bases between them. Germline values: CDR1 SGHVS, CDR2 FNYEAQ. Full variable domain (remainder filled in from reference TRBV7-6 and TRBJ2-1): GAGVSQSPRYKVTKRGQDVALRCDPISGHVSLYWYRQALGQGPEFLTYFNYEAQQDKSGLPNDRFSAERPEGSISTLTIQRTEQRDSAMYRCASSLGLSSANEQFFGPGTRLTVL.

The rearrangement uses TRBV4-3 and TRBJ2-1; the match to TRBD2 covers 8 bases. CDR1 is LGHNA, CDR2 YSLEER, per germline. The CDR3 is 17 amino acids. Trimming removed 3 bases from V and 9 bases from J; junction bases left unmatched: 16. CDR3 sequence reads: CASSHPSGGISHGEQFF. The CDR3 bases are TGCGCCAGCAGCCACCCTTCGGGGGGGATCAGTCACGGTGAGCAGTTCTTC.

This clonotype was picked up a small number of times. This chain connects TRBV28 to TRBJ1-5, with TRBD1 matching 7 bases. In germline, CDR1 is MDHEN, CDR2 SYDVKM. V shed 6 bases, J shed 5 bases, and the junction held 10 bases outside the gene matches. The CDR3 is 15 amino acids. The CDR3 DNA reads TGTGCCAGCAGCCCGGGACAGAGCCATTATCAGCCCCAGCATTTT. Translation gives CASSPGQSHYQPQHF.

The genes are TRBV29-1 and TRBJ2-1; the match to TRBD1 covers 7 bases. The CDR3 loop spans 12 amino acids. Germline lookup yields CDR1 SQVTM and CDR2 ANQGSEA. V lost 4 bases, J lost 8 bases, and 5 bases stayed unmatched. The CDR3 loop reads CSVGGGWDEQFF. CDR3 sequence (DNA): TGCAGCGTTGGAGGGGGCTGGGATGAGCAGTTCTTC.

This clonotype was counted between two and nine times. The chain combines TRBV12-3 or TRBV12-4 with TRBJ1-1, with no clear D. V lost 6 bases, J lost 2 bases, and 13 bases lay in between. This CDR3 has 14 residues. The CDR3 DNA reads as TGTGCCAGCAGCCTGGACGGAGCCAACACTGAAGCTTTCTTT. Translation: CASSLDGANTEAFF.

About this clonotype itself: This could be a read error, since a much larger clone is one nucleotide away. CDR3 in amino acids: CVSSRDPYEQYF. CDR3 DNA: TGTGTCAGCAGCCGAGACCCCTACGAGCAGTACTTC. This chain links TRBV7-6 with TRBJ2-7; D not certain. The CDR3 is made up of 12 amino acids. Germline V gene data show CDR1 as SGHVS and CDR2 as FNYEAQ.

The rearrangement uses TRBV7-9 and TRBJ1-3; weak D call: TRBD1 (5 bases). The CDR3 is made up of 16 amino acids. The germline CDR1 and CDR2 sequences are SEHNR and FQNEAQ (reference sequence). Between the trimmed V and J ends, which lost 6 bases and 0 bases, there was a span of 15 bases. CDR3 in DNA: TGTGCCAGCAGAGGTTTGGGACCCCACTCTGGAAACACCATATATTTT. Protein: CASRGLGPHSGNTIYF.

A few counts support this clonotype. V is TRBV9 and J is TRBJ2-1; D call uncertain. CDR3 size: 13 residues. The V end lost 2 bases, the J end lost 3 bases, and 6 bases lay between the germline ends. Germline V CDR1 and CDR2: SGDLS, YYNGEE. CDR3 coding DNA: TGTGCCAGCAGCGTCGCTAGCTACAATGAGCAGTTCTTC. The encoded protein is CASSVASYNEQFF.

CDR3 bases: TGCAGTGCTGAACCAGGGGGCGGCTACAATGAGCAGTTCTTC. It yields the protein CSAEPGGGYNEQFF. The chain joins TRBV20-1 to TRBJ2-1; 8 nucleotides line up with TRBD1. V dropped 5 bases and J dropped 3; count of bases not matched to a gene: 6. This CDR3 spans 14 amino acids. Germline loops: CDR1 DFQATT, CDR2 SNEGSKA (reference sequence).